This T cell receptor beta chain originates from a study of T cell responses to AZD1222 COVID-19 vaccine. Repertoires were generated with immunoSEQ multiplex PCR, while TCRdb's copy carries only in-frame clones and drops some. The sample yields 75,000 to 85,000 clones, around 88% seen once. Second-dose intervals of approximately 4 or approximately 12 weeks were pooled. The trim removed 5 bases at V and 1 base at J, leaving 10 bases unmatched. This CDR3 spans 16 amino acids. Germline V gene lookup returns CDR1 LNHDA and CDR2 SQIVND (reference sequence). Of note for this clone: What it recognizes is unknown.

Study results and limitations: Females outnumbered males among donors, who were mostly white British; clonal diversity was possibly underestimated. Only six or seven AZD1222 recipients tested seropositive at baseline. The study reported that nearly half of spike-specific TCRs target unmutated variant regions.

Sequenced here: peripheral blood, sampled 28 days after the second AZD1222 dose. This clonotype was obtained from an adult who received the AZD1222 COVID-19 vaccine. The J gene is TRBJ1-2, the V gene TRBV19; 7 nucleotides line up with TRBD1. CDR3 coding DNA: TGTGCCAGTAGTCCCCTAGGGACAGACAATAACTATGGCTACACCTTC. Protein: CASSPLGTDNNYGYTF.